These 5 T cell receptor beta chains share one sample of origin, sequenced in a study of T-cell memory formation after mild COVID-19. A single record per CDR3 protein comes from TCRdb applying MiXCR to the 5' RACE reads. Among around 450,000 distinct CDR3 sequences, 20% were seen once, and the ten largest hold about 8.1%. The sample consisted of PBMCs or a T cell subset sorted from them (not recorded which). All receptors come from an adult woman who had mild COVID-19 (a few samples of this study predate the infection). Cell type and time point are not known.

This clonotype was counted only a few times. V usage is TRBV7-2 and J usage is TRBJ1-6; D may be TRBD1 (5 bases). Germline-derived CDR1 and CDR2 are SGHTA and FQGNSA. V shed 6 bases and J shed 7 bases, with 16 bases lying between them. This CDR3 has 15 amino acids. The CDR3 DNA reads TGTGCCAGCAGTCGGAACCGGGACCGAAATTCACCCCTCCACTTT. Encoded protein: CASSRNRDRNSPLHF.

This clonotype was seen more than once but under ten times. The CDR3 DNA reads TGTGCCAGCAGCTTGGCCCCCGGACAGGGTGGAGAGCAGTACTTC. It translates to CASSLAPGQGGEQYF. The genes are TRBV7-3 and TRBJ2-7, with TRBD1 matching 8 bases. The V and J ends lost 3 bases and 7 bases, in that order; junction bases with no gene match: 11. The CDR3 is 15 amino acids. Per germline, CDR1 SGHTA and CDR2 FQGTGA.

This chain connects TRBV10-3 to TRBJ2-3; either TRBD1 or TRBD2 may fit D (5 bases each). This CDR3 spans 13 amino acids. The germline CDR1 and CDR2 sequences are ENHRY and SYGVKD. Trimming took off 4 bases at V and 4 bases at J, with 9 bases between the two ends. The chain's CDR3 is CAISVRGADTQYF. The CDR3 nucleotides read TGTGCCATCAGTGTTAGGGGAGCAGATACGCAGTATTTT.

The chain links TRBV5-1 to TRBJ2-3, with 7 bases identical to TRBD1. Germline lookup yields CDR1 SGHRS and CDR2 YFSETQ. The J segment lost 2 bases and the V segment lost 4 bases, leaving 4 bases of the junction unmatched. The CDR3 runs to 14 residues. CDR3 residues: CASSPGTDTDTQYF. CDR3 nucleotides: TGCGCCAGCAGCCCCGGGACAGACACAGATACGCAGTATTTT.

The chain combines TRBV10-3 with TRBJ2-1; 7 positions agree with TRBD2. The CDR3 is made up of 14 amino acids. Per the germline V gene, CDR1 is ENHRY and CDR2 is SYGVKD. V shed 11 bases, J shed 7 bases, and the junction held 14 bases outside the gene matches. The CDR3 sequence is CASRPAGVGNEQFF. As DNA, the CDR3 is TGTGCCTCCCGTCCGGCGGGAGTGGGTAATGAGCAGTTCTTC.